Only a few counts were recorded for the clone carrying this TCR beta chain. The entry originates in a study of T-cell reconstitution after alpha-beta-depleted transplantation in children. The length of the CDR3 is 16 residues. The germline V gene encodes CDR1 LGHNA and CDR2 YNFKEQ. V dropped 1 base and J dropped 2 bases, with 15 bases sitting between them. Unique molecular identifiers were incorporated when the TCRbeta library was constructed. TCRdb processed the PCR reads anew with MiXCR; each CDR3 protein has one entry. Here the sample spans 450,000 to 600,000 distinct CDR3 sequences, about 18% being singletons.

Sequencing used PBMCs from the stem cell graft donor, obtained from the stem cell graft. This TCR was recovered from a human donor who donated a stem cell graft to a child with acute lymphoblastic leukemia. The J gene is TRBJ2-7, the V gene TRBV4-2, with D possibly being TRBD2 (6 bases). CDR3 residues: CASSQVVREPPYEQYF. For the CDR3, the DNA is TGTGCCAGCAGCCAAGTTGTCCGGGAGCCTCCCTACGAGCAGTACTTC.